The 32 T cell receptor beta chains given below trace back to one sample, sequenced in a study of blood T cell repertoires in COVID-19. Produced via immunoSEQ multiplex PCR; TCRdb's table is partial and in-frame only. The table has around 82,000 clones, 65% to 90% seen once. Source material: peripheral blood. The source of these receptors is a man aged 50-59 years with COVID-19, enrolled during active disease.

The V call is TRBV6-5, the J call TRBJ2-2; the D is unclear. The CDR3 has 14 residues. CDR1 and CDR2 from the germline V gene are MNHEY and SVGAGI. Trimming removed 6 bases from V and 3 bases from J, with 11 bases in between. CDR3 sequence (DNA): TGTGCCAGCAGAAGTTCACTCTACACCGGGGAGCTGTTTTTT. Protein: CASRSSLYTGELFF.

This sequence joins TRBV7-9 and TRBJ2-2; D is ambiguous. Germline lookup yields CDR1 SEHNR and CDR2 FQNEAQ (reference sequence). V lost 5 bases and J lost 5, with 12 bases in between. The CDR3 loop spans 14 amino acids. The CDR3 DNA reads TGTGCCAGCAGCACGAGTACTATAACCGGGGAGCTGTTTTTT. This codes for CASSTSTITGELFF.

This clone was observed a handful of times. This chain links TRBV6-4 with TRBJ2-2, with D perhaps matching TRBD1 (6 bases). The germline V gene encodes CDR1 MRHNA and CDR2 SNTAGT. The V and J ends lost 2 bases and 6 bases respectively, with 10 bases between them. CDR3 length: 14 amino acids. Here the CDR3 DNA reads TGTGCCAGCAGTGACGGAGAGGGGGCCGGGGAGCTGTTTTTT. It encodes CASSDGEGAGELFF.

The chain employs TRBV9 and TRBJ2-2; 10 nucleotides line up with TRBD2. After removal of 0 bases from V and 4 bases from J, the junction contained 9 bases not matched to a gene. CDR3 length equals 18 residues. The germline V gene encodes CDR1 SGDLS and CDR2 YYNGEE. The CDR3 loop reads CASSVDPAGGRGTGELFF. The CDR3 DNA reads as TGTGCCAGCAGCGTAGACCCAGCGGGAGGGCGCGGCACCGGGGAGCTGTTTTTT.

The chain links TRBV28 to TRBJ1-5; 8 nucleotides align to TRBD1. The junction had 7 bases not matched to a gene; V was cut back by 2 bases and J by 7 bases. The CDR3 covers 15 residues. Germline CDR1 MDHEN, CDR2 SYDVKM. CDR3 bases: TGTGCCAGCAGTTTACCCAGGGGGCAAGTCCAGCCCCAGCATTTT. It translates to CASSLPRGQVQPQHF.

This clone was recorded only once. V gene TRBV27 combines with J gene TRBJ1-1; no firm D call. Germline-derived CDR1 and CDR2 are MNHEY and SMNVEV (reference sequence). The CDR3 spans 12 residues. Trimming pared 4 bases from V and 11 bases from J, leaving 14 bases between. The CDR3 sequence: CASSSTQQTAFF. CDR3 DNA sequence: TGTGCCAGCAGTTCGACACAGCAGACGGCTTTCTTT.

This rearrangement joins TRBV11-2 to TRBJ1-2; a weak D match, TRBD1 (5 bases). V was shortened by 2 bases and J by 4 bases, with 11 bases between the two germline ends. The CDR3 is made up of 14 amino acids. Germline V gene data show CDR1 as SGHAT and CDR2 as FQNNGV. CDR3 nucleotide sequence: TGTGCCAGCAGCTTACCAGGGTTCAGCTATGGCTACACCTTC. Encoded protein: CASSLPGFSYGYTF.

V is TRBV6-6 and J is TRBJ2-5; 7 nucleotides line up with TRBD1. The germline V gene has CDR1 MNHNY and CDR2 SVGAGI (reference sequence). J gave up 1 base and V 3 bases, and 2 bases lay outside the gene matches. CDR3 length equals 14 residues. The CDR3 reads CASSYWDSQETQYF. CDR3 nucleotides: TGTGCCAGCAGTTATTGGGACAGCCAAGAGACCCAGTACTTC.

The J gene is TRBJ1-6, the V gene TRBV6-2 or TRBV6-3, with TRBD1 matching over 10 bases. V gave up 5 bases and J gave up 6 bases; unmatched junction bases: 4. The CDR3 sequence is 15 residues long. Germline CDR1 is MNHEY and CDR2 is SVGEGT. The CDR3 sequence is CASSARDRGNSPLHF. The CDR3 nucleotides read TGTGCCAGCAGTGCCCGGGACAGGGGTAATTCACCCCTCCACTTT.

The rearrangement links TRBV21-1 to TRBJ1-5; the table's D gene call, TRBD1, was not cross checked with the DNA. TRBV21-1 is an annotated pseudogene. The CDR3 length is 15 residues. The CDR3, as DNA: TGTGCCAGCAGCCCTACAGGGTTCAACAATCAGCCCCAGCATTTT. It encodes CASSPTGFNNQPQHF.

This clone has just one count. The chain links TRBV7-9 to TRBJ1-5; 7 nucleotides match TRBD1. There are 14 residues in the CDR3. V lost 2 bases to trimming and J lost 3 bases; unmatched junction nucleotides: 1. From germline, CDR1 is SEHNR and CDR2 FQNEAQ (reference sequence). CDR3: CASSLQGDNQPQHF. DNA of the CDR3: TGTGCCAGCAGCTTACAGGGGGACAATCAGCCCCAGCATTTT.

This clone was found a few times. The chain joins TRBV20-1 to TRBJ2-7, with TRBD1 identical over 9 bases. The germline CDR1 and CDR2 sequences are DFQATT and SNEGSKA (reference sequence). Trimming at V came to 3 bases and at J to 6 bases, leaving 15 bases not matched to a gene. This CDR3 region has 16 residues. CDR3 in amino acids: CSASIHPGQGTSEQYF. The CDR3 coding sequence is TGCAGTGCTAGTATCCATCCGGGACAGGGCACTTCCGAGCAGTACTTC.

CDR3 protein: CASTPGGVYGYTF. The CDR3 nucleotides are TGTGCCAGCACTCCCGGGGGGGTGTATGGCTACACCTTC. The J gene is TRBJ1-2, the V gene TRBV28, with TRBD1 as a possible D gene (5 bases). This CDR3 is 13 amino acids long. The germline V gene has CDR1 MDHEN and CDR2 SYDVKM. Trimming shortened V by 7 bases and J by 5 bases, and 14 bases separated the two germline ends.

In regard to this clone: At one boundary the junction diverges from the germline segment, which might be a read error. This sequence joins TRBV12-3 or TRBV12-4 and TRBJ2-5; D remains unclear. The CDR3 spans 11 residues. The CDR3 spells CASSVGETQHF. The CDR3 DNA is TGTGCCAGCAGTGTCGGAGAGACCCAGCACTTC.

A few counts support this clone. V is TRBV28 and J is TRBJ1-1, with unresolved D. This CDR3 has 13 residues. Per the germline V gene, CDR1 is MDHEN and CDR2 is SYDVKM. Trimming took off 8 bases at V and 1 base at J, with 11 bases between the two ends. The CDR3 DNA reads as TGTGCCAGCTGGGGTCGGGGGAACACTGAAGCTTTCTTT. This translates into CASWGRGNTEAFF.

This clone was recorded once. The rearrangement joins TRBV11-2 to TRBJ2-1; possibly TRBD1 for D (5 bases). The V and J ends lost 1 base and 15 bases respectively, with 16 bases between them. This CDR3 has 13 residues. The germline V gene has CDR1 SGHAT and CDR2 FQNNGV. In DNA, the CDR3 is TGTGCCAGCAGCTTAGGAAGGGGCAGGGTACGGTTCTTC. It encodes CASSLGRGRVRFF.

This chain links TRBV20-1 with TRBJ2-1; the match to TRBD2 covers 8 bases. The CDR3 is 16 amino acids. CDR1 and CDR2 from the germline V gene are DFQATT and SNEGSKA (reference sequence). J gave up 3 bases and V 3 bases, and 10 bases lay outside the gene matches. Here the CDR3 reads CSASPTTSAGYNEQFF. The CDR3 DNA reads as TGCAGTGCTAGTCCTACGACTAGCGCTGGCTACAATGAGCAGTTCTTC.

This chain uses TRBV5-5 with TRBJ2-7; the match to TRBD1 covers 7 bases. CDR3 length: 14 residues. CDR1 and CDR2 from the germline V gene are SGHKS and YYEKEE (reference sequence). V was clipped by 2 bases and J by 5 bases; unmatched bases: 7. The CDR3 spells CASSFGQANNEQYF. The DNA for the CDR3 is TGTGCCAGCAGCTTCGGACAGGCCAATAACGAGCAGTACTTC.

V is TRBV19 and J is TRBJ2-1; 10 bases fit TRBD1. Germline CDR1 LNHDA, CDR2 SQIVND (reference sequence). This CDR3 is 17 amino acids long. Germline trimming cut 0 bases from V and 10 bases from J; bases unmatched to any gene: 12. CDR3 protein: CASSIDVGQGDFGEQFF. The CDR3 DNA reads TGTGCCAGTAGTATAGACGTTGGACAGGGGGATTTCGGGGAGCAGTTCTTC.

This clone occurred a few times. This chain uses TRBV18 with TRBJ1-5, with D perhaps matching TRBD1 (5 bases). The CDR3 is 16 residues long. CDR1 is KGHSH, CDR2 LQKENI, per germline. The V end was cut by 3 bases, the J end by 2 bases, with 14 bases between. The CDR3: CASSPVEGTGNQPQHF. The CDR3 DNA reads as TGTGCCAGCTCACCGGTGGAAGGGACTGGCAATCAGCCCCAGCATTTT.

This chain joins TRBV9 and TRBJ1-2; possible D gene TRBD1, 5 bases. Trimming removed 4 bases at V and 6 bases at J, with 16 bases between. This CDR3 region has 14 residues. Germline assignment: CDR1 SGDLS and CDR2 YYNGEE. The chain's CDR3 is CASSPSIPRDGYTF. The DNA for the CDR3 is TGTGCCAGCAGCCCTTCGATCCCCAGGGATGGCTACACCTTC.

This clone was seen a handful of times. The CDR3 DNA reads TGTGCCATCAGCCCAACAGGGGCCTACGAGCAGTACTTC. Amino acid sequence: CAISPTGAYEQYF. The chain couples TRBV10-3 to TRBJ2-7; TRBD1 matches at 7 bases. The length of the CDR3 is 13 residues. Germline CDR1 reads ENHRY; CDR2 reads SYGVKD. V was pared by 6 bases and J by 2 bases, with 4 bases of the junction left unmatched.

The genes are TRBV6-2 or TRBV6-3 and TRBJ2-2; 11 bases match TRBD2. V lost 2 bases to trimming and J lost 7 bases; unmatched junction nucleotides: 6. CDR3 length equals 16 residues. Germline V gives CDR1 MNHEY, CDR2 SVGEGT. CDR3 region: CASSYTGTSGSGELFF. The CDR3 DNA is TGTGCCAGCAGTTACACCGGGACTAGCGGTAGCGGGGAGCTGTTTTTT.

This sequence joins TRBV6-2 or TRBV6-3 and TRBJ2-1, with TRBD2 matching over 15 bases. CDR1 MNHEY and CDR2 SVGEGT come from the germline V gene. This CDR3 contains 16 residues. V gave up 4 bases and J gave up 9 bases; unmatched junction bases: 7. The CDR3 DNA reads TGTGCCAGCAGTTTGGGGACTAGCGGGAGGATAAGTGAGCAGTTCTTC. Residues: CASSLGTSGRISEQFF.

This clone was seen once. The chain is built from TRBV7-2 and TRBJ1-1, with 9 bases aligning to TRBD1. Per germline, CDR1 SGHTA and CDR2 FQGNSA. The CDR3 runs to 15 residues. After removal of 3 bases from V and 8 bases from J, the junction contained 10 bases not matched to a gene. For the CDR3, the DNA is TGTGCCAGCAGCTTGAATGGCAGAGGGACAGGGGAAGCTTTCTTT. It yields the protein CASSLNGRGTGEAFF.

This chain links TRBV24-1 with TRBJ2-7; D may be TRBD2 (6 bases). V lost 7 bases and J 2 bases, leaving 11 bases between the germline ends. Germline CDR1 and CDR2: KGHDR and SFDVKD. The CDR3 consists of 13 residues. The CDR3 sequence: CATSAGGPYEQYF. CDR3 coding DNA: TGTGCCACCAGCGCCGGGGGACCCTACGAGCAGTACTTC.

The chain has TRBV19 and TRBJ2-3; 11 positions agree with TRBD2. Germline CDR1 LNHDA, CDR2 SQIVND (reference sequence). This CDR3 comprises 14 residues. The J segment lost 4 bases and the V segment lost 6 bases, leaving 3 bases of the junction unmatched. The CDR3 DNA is TGTGCCAGTAGGGAACTAGCGGGAGCAGATACGCAGTATTTT. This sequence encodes CASRELAGADTQYF.

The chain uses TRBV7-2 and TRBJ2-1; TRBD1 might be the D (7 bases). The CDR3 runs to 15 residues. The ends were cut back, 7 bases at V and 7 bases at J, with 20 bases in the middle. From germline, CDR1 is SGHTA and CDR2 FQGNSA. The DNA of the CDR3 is TGTGCCAGCACCGGGGGCAGGGGGACCCTAAATGAGCAGTTCTTC. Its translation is CASTGGRGTLNEQFF.

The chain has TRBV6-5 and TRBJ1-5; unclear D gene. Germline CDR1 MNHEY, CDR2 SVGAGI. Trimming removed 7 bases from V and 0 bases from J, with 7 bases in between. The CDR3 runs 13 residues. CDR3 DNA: TGTGCCAGCACCGCAGTTAGCAATCAGCCCCAGCATTTT. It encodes CASTAVSNQPQHF.

The CDR3: CASRTGGAEKLFF. The CDR3, as DNA: TGTGCCAGCCGGACAGGGGGAGCTGAAAAACTGTTTTTT. V and J are TRBV27 and TRBJ1-4; 10 positions match TRBD1. The J segment lost 7 bases and the V segment lost 8 bases, leaving 4 bases of the junction unmatched. Germline values: CDR1 MNHEY, CDR2 SMNVEV (reference sequence). The CDR3 runs 13 residues.

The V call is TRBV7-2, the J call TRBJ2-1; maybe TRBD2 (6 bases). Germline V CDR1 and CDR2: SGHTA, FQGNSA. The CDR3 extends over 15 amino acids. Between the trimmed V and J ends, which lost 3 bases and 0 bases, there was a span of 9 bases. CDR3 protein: CASSLTSTSYNEQFF. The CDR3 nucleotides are TGTGCCAGCAGCTTGACTAGTACCTCCTACAATGAGCAGTTCTTC.

CDR3 sequence reads: CASSQEGTGAFTDTQYF. CDR3 sequence (DNA): TGCGCCAGCAGCCAAGAGGGGACAGGGGCGTTCACAGATACGCAGTATTTT. V and J are TRBV4-1 and TRBJ2-3, with 10 positions matching TRBD1. V shed 0 bases and J 2 bases; nucleotides not matched to a gene: 5. The CDR3 length is 17 residues. Germline V CDR1 and CDR2: MGHRA, YSYEKL.